This record concerns one T cell receptor (beta chain) sequence. What it binds is unknown. Generated by immunoSEQ multiplex PCR, the TCRdb table keeps only in-frame clones and is missing some. This sample has approximately 330,000 clones, with 70% to 75% found just once. The V gene's germline CDR1 is MNHNS and CDR2 SASEGT. V lost 6 bases, J lost 0 bases, and 9 bases lay in between. The CDR3 runs 15 residues. The data are from a study of shared clonotypes between healthy human individuals. Study-wide results and limits: Sharing of clonotypes among donors was expected to vary with sequencing depth.

The sample comprised memory CD4+ T cells sorted from blood. Subset in this sample: CD45RA-negative fraction. The source is a man in his thirties or forties in good health. V and J are TRBV6-1 and TRBJ2-6; D is perhaps TRBD1 (6 bases). DNA for the CDR3: TGTGCCAGCAGAACAGGGCACTCTGGGGCCAACGTCCTGACTTTC. It encodes CASRTGHSGANVLTF.